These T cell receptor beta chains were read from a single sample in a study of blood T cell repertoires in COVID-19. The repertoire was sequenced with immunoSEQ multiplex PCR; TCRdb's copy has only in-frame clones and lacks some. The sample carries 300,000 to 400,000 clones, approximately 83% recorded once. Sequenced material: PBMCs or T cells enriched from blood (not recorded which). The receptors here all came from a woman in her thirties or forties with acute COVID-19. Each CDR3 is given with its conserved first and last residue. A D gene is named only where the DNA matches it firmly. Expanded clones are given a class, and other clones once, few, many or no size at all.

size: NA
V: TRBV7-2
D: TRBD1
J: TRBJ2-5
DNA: TGTGCCAGCAGCACGACAGGGAGAGAGACCCAGTACTTC
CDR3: CASSTTGRETQYF

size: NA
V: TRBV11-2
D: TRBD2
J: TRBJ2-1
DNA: TGTGCCAGCAGTCTTGCCCCCGGGACTAGCGGTATAGAGCAGTTCTTC
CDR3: CASSLAPGTSGIEQFF

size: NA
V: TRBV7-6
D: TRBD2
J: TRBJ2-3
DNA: TGTGCCAGCAGCTCCCGTCCTAGCGGGGTAACAGATACGCAGTATTTT
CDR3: CASSSRPSGVTDTQYF

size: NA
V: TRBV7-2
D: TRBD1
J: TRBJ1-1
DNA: TGTGCCAGCAGTCCCACACTGGGACAGGGTAAGGCTTTCTTT
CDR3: CASSPTLGQGKAFF

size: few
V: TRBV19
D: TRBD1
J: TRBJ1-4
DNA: TGTGCCAGTAACCAGGGGGCGCATCCTAATGAAAAACTGTTTTTT
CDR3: CASNQGAHPNEKLFF

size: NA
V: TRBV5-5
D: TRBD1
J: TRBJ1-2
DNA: TGTGCCAGCAGCATAGGGTGGCAGGGGGCTTTCGGCTACACCTTC
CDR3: CASSIGWQGAFGYTF

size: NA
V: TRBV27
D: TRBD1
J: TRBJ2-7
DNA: TGTGCCAGCAGGCCATGGGGGACAGGGGGCTACGAGCAGTACTTC
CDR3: CASRPWGTGGYEQYF

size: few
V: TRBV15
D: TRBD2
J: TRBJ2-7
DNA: TGTGCCACCAGCAGAGGGACTAGCGAAGGGTACGAGCAGTACTTC
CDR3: CATSRGTSEGYEQYF

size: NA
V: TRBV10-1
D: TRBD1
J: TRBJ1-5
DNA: TGCGCCACAAGACAGGGAAGCAATCAGCCCCAGCATTTT
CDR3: CATRQGSNQPQHF

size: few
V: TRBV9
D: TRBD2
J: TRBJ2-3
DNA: TGTGCCAGCAGCCCCCGGGTCGGGGGGATGACAGATACGCAGTATTTT
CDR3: CASSPRVGGMTDTQYF

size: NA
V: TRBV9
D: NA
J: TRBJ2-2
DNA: TGTGCCAGCAGCGTAGCTCCGACAGGCGCGAACACCGGGGAGCTGTTTTTT
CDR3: CASSVAPTGANTGELFF

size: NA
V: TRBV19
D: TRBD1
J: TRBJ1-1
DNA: TGTGCCAGTAGCAGATTACCGGGACAGGGGGTTGAAGCTTTCTTT
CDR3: CASSRLPGQGVEAFF

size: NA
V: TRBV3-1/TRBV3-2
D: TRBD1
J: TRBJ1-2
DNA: TGTGCCAGCAGCAAGAGGGACAGTGGGAACTATGGCTACACCTTC
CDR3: CASSKRDSGNYGYTF

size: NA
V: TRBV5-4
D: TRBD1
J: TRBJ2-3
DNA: TGTGCCAGCAGTGACAGGGGGGTAAGCACAGATACGCAGTATTTT
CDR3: CASSDRGVSTDTQYF

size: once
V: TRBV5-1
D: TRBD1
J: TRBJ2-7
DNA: TGCGCCAGCAGCAAACAGGGGTTCGTTTACGAGCAGTACTTC
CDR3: CASSKQGFVYEQYF

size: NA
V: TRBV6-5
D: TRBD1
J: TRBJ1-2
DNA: TGTGCCAGCAGTTACTCAAGCAGGGGGACAGGTGGCTACACCTTC
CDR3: CASSYSSRGTGGYTF

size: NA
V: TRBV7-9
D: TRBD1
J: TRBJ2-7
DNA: TGTGCCAGCAGCAAACCGGGACAGGTGTACGAGCAGTACTTC
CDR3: CASSKPGQVYEQYF

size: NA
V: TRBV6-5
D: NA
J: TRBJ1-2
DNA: TGTGCCAGCAGTTACCGGGAGCCCGGGTTTTACACCTTC
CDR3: CASSYREPGFYTF

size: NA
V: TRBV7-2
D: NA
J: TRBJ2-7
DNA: TGTGCCAGCAGCAAATCAAACTCCGGGCGGGCGCAGTACTTC
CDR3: CASSKSNSGRAQYF

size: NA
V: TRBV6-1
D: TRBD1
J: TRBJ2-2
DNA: TGTGCCAGCAGTGAGACAGGGATAGGGGAGCTGTTTTTT
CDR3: CASSETGIGELFF

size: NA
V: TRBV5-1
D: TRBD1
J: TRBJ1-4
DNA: TGCGCCAGCAGCTTGGGACAGGGTTCCAATGAAAAACTGTTTTTT
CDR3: CASSLGQGSNEKLFF

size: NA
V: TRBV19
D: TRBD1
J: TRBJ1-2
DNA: TGTGCCAGTAGAGACAGGGAAAACTATGGCTACACCTTC
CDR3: CASRDRENYGYTF

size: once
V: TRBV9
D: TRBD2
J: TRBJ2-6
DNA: TGTGCCAGCACCGCATGGGAGGGCTCTGGGGCCAACGTCCTGACTTTC
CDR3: CASTAWEGSGANVLTF

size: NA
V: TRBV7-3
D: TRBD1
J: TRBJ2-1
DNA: TGTGCCAGCAGCACCGGGACAGGGGTTATTGGTGAGCAGTTCTTC
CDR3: CASSTGTGVIGEQFF

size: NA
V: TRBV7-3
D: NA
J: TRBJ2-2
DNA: TGTGCCAGCAGCCGAGCCGCGGACACCGGGGAGCTGTTTTTT
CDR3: CASSRAADTGELFF

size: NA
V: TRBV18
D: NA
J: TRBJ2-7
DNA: TGTGCCAGCTCACCATCGCAGGGTAGCGAGCAGTACTTC
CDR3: CASSPSQGSEQYF

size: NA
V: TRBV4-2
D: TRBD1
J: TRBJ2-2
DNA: TGTGCCAGCAGCCAATCCGAGACAGGGGGACGAAGGGGCACCGGGGAGCTGTTTTTT
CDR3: CASSQSETGGRRGTGELFF

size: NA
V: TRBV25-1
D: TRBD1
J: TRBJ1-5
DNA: TGTGCCAGCAGTCAGGGGGATCAGCCCCAGCATTTT
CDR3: CASSQGDQPQHF

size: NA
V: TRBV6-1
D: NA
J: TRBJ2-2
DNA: TGTGCCAGCAGAGCCGGGACAAAGAACACCGGGGAGCTGTTTTTT
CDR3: CASRAGTKNTGELFF

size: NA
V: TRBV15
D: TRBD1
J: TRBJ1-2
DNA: TGTGCCACCAGCAGCCCTTTCCACAGGGACAGTGGCTACACCTTC
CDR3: CATSSPFHRDSGYTF

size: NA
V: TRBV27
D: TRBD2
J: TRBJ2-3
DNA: TGTGCCAGCAGCCACGGGAGGGGCGAGTCAGATACGCAGTATTTT
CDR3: CASSHGRGESDTQYF

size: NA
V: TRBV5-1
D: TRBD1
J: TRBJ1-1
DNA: TGCGCCAGCAGCTTGTTTACCATCCAGGGGGCCTCATCGGCCACTGAAGCTTTCTTT
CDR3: CASSLFTIQGASSATEAFF

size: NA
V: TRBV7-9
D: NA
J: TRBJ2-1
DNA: TGTGCCAGCAGCTTACCGGGCGGGGCTTACAATGAGCAGTTCTTC
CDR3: CASSLPGGAYNEQFF

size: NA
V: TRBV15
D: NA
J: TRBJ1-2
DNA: TGTGCCACCAGCAGAGAATCAGGGGCGCATGGCTACACCTTC
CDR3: CATSRESGAHGYTF

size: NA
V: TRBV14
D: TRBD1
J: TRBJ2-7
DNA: TGTGCCAGCAGCCAAGATCGCCGCCGGGACAGGGACTTC
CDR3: CASSQDRRRDRDF

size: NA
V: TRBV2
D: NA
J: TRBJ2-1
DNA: TGTGCCAGCAGTCCAGAGGACTACAAAACCTACAATGAGCAGTTCTTC
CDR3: CASSPEDYKTYNEQFF